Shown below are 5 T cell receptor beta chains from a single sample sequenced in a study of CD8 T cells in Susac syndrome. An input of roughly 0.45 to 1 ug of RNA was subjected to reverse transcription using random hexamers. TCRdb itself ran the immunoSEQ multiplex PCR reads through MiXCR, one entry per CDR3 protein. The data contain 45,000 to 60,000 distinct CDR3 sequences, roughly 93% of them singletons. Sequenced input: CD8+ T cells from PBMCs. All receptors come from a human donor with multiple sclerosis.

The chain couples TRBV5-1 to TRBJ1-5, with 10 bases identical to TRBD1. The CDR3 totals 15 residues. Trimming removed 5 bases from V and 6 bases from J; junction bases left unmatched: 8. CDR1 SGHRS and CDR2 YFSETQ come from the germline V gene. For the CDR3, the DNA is TGCGCCAGCAGAACCGGGACAGGGGCAGGTCAGCCCCAGCATTTT. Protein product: CASRTGTGAGQPQHF.

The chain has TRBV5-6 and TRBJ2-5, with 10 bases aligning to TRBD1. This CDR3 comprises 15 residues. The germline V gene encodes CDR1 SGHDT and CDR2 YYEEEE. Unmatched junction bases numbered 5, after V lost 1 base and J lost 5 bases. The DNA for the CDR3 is TGTGCCAGCAGCTTGAAGGGACAGGGGCGGGAGACCCAGTACTTC. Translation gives CASSLKGQGRETQYF.

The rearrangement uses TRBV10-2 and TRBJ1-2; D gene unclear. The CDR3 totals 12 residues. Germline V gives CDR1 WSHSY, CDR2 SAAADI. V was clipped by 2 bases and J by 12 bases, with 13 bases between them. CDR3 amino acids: CASSEVGKSHTF. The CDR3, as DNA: TGCGCCAGCAGTGAGGTGGGAAAGAGCCACACCTTC.

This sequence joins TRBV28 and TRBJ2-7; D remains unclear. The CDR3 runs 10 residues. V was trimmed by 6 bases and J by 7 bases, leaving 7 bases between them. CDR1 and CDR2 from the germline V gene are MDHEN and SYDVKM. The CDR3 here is CASSLGEQYF. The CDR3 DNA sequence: TGTGCCAGCAGCCTGGGGGAGCAGTACTTC.

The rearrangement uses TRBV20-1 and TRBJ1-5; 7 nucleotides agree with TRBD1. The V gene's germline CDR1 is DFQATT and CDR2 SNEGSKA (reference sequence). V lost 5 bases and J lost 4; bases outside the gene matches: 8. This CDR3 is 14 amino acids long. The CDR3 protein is CSARPGGENQPQHF. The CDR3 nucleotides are TGCAGTGCTCGTCCAGGGGGAGAGAATCAGCCCCAGCATTTT.